Below, 9 T cell receptor beta chains from the same sample are listed, as sequenced in a study of CD8 T cells in Susac syndrome. The RNA, about 0.5 to 1 ug, was put through reverse transcription using random hexamers. TCRdb reprocessed the immunoSEQ multiplex PCR reads via MiXCR and lists one record per CDR3 protein. The table has 100,000 to 150,000 distinct CDR3 sequences, around 94% seen once; the top ten hold around 0.078%. The sequenced material came from CD4+ T cells from PBMCs. The receptor set was obtained from a human donor in good health.

This sequence joins TRBV27 and TRBJ2-7; TRBD2 matches at 14 bases. This CDR3 comprises 15 residues. J was trimmed by 5 bases and V by 3 bases; bases with no gene match: 3. Germline-derived CDR1 and CDR2 are MNHEY and SMNVEV (reference sequence). CDR3 nucleotide sequence: TGTGCCAGCAGTTTCGGGACTAGCGGGAGCCACGAGCAGTACTTC. Its protein product is CASSFGTSGSHEQYF.

The rearrangement uses TRBV3-1 and TRBJ1-1, with D possibly being TRBD1 (5 bases). CDR3 length: 13 amino acids. Germline V gene lookup returns CDR1 LGHDT and CDR2 YNNKEL (reference sequence). V gave up 8 bases and J gave up 4 bases, with 14 bases separating them. The CDR3 DNA sequence: TGTGCCAGCCAACGGGGGGAAGGCACTGAAGCTTTCTTT. It codes for CASQRGEGTEAFF.

The chain couples TRBV30 to TRBJ1-5; D gene unclear. CDR1 is GTSNPN and CDR2 is SVGIG in the germline V gene (reference sequence). V was shortened by 2 bases and J by 1 base, with 12 bases between the two germline ends. The CDR3 spans 15 residues. CDR3 sequence (DNA): TGTGCCTGGAGTATGGCGGGTCTGAGCAATCAGCCCCAGCATTTT. This encodes CAWSMAGLSNQPQHF.

The J gene is TRBJ1-1, the V gene TRBV7-2; unclear D gene. In germline, CDR1 is SGHTA, CDR2 FQGNSA. Trimming cost V 5 bases and J 11 bases, with 12 bases left between them. CDR3 length: 11 amino acids. The CDR3 DNA reads as TGTGCCAGCAGCCCCGGGCCACGGGCTTTCTTT. Residues: CASSPGPRAFF.

J is TRBJ2-5 and V is TRBV11-2; 10 bases align to TRBD1. The CDR3 is made up of 14 amino acids. Germline-derived CDR1 and CDR2 are SGHAT and FQNNGV. V was clipped by 4 bases and J by 5 bases; unmatched bases: 4. The CDR3 loop reads CASSSTGGWETQYF. CDR3 DNA sequence: TGTGCCAGCAGCTCGACAGGGGGCTGGGAGACCCAGTACTTC.

The chain couples TRBV6-1 to TRBJ2-3; 10 bases are a match to TRBD2. Germline V CDR1 and CDR2: MNHNS, SASEGT. The CDR3 is 16 amino acids. Trimming cost V 4 bases and J 0 bases; bases outside gene matches: 4. The CDR3 spells CASSGVAGGSTDTQYF. The CDR3 bases are TGTGCCAGCAGTGGAGTAGCGGGGGGCAGCACAGATACGCAGTATTTT.

The chain is built from TRBV5-1 and TRBJ2-3; no clear D. Germline V gene sequence: CDR1 SGHRS, CDR2 YFSETQ. V dropped 3 bases and J dropped 0 bases, with 8 bases sitting between them. The CDR3 loop spans 14 amino acids. The CDR3 nucleotides read TGCGCCAGCAGCTGGAGTAGGAGCACAGATACGCAGTATTTT. This gives the protein CASSWSRSTDTQYF.

The V gene is TRBV7-2, the J gene TRBJ1-3; D perhaps matches TRBD1 (6 bases). The CDR3 is 16 amino acids. Trimming took off 2 bases at V and 2 bases at J, with 13 bases between the two ends. Germline V lookup: CDR1 SGHTA, CDR2 FQGNSA. The CDR3 DNA sequence: TGTGCCAGCAGCTTACAGGCGGACAGCGCTGGAAACACCATATATTTT. It translates to CASSLQADSAGNTIYF. Full variable domain (missing parts from reference TRBV7-2 and TRBJ1-3): GAGVSQSPSNKVTEKGKDVELRCDPISGHTALYWYRQSLGQGLEFLIYFQGNSAPDKSGLPSDRFSAERTGGSVSTLTIQRTQQEDSAVYLCASSLQADSAGNTIYFGEGSWLTVV.

This clonotype was seen only once. The chain combines TRBV13 with TRBJ2-3; D might be TRBD2 (6 bases). V lost 5 bases to trimming and J lost 6 bases, with 18 bases between them. The CDR3 has 15 residues. Germline V gene lookup returns CDR1 PRHDT and CDR2 FYEKMQ (reference sequence). For the CDR3, the DNA is TGTGCCAGCAGCCGGCGTGACGGGGGATCGGATACGCAGTATTTT. Translated: CASSRRDGGSDTQYF.